Described below is a single TCR beta chain sequence and its context. Profiling relied on immunoSEQ multiplex PCR, and the TCRdb table lists in-frame clones only, not all of them. The repertoire consists of roughly 100,000 clones, with 87% occurring once and the leading ten covering 5% to 6.5%. These data are taken from a study of blood T cell repertoires in COVID-19. The sequencing input was peripheral blood. The receptor comes from a woman between 45 and 60 years old with COVID-19, enrolled during active disease.

The chain's CDR3 is CASSPGLGGTQYF. The CDR3 nucleotides are TGTGCCAGCAGCCCCGGACTAGGGGGTACGCAGTATTTT. J is TRBJ2-3 and V is TRBV12-3 or TRBV12-4; D possibly corresponds to TRBD2 (7 bases). V was pared by 6 bases and J by 8 bases, with 15 bases between. This CDR3 contains 13 residues.